One and the same sample provided the 12 T cell receptor beta chains below, sequenced in a study of T-cell memory formation after mild COVID-19. TCRdb redid the calling of the 5' RACE reads with MiXCR, one entry per CDR3 protein. This sample carries roughly 320,000 distinct CDR3 sequences, around 28% of them seen once, and the ten largest clones take roughly 14%. The sequencing sample was made of PBMCs or a T cell subset sorted from them (not recorded which). These receptor sequences come from an adult woman who had mild COVID-19 (a few samples of this study predate the infection). Cell type and time point are not known.

The chain uses TRBV6-2 or TRBV6-3 and TRBJ2-2; D perhaps matches TRBD2 (5 bases). Germline-derived CDR1 and CDR2 are MNHEY and SVGEGT. The CDR3 sequence is 15 residues long. The V gene lost 2 bases and the J gene lost 2 bases, with 9 bases spanning the gap. CDR3 nucleotide sequence: TGTGCCAGCAGTTACGTGGGAGTCAACACCGGGGAGCTGTTTTTT. It codes for CASSYVGVNTGELFF.

The CDR3 loop reads CASSPLREGRDEQYF. For the CDR3, the DNA is TGTGCCAGCAGCCCTCTGAGGGAGGGCCGGGATGAGCAGTACTTC. The chain joins TRBV7-2 to TRBJ2-7, with TRBD2 matching over 7 bases. The CDR3 totals 15 residues. V shed 5 bases, J shed 7 bases, and the junction held 14 bases outside the gene matches. Germline lookup yields CDR1 SGHTA and CDR2 FQGNSA.

In its sample, this clonotype is medium-sized. The chain has TRBV2 and TRBJ2-2; D gene uncertain. Trimming took 4 bases from V and 7 from J, leaving 10 bases between them. Germline loops: CDR1 SNHLY, CDR2 FYNNEI. There are 13 residues in the CDR3. CDR3 nucleotide sequence: TGTGCCAGCAGTGCCCGGGTTGTCGGGGAGCTGTTTTTT. This codes for CASSARVVGELFF.

This clonotype was seen more than once but under ten times. CDR3 DNA sequence: TGTGCCAGCAGCCGCCGCGGGGTGAGAGGAGATACGCAGTATTTT. Residues: CASSRRGVRGDTQYF. V usage is TRBV11-2 and J usage is TRBJ2-3; maybe TRBD2 (6 bases). The V gene's germline CDR1 is SGHAT and CDR2 FQNNGV. The CDR3 contains 15 residues. The V end lost 5 bases, the J end lost 5 bases, and 17 bases lay between the germline ends. Supplemented by reference TRBV11-2 and TRBJ2-3, the full variable domain reads EAGVAQSPRYKIIEKRQSVAFWCNPISGHATLYWYQQILGQGPKLLIQFQNNGVVDDSQLPKDRFSAERLKGVDSTLKIQPAKLEDSAVYLCASSRRGVRGDTQYFGPGTRLTVL.

This clonotype was seen more than once but under ten times. V is TRBV29-1 and J is TRBJ2-5, with D perhaps being TRBD1 or TRBD2 (5 bases each). Germline V CDR1 and CDR2: SQVTM, ANQGSEA. The CDR3 consists of 11 residues. CDR3 sequence: CAGAPQETQYF. The CDR3 DNA sequence: TGCGCCGGGGCACCACAAGAGACCCAGTACTTC.

This clonotype showed up just once. The V gene is TRBV20-1, the J gene TRBJ2-3; perhaps TRBD1 as D (6 bases). CDR1 is DFQATT and CDR2 is SNEGSKA in the germline V gene (reference sequence). CDR3 length: 13 amino acids. V shed 0 bases and J shed 7 bases, with 11 bases lying between them. The CDR3 sequence: CSARDQGLNTQYF. CDR3 DNA: TGCAGTGCTAGAGATCAGGGGCTGAATACGCAGTATTTT.

The CDR3 is CASSLGGTHRETQYF. In nucleotides, the CDR3 is TGTGCCAGCAGCTTAGGAGGGACCCACCGTGAGACCCAGTACTTC. V usage is TRBV7-9 and J usage is TRBJ2-5, with D perhaps being TRBD1 or TRBD2 (5 bases each). Germline CDR1 reads SEHNR; CDR2 reads FQNEAQ (reference sequence). Trimming took 1 base from V and 5 from J, leaving 14 bases between them. This CDR3 has 15 amino acids.

This sequence joins TRBV27 and TRBJ2-1; 7 bases line up with TRBD2. V lost 5 bases to trimming and J lost 7 bases; unmatched junction nucleotides: 5. This CDR3 is built from 13 residues. Germline values: CDR1 MNHEY, CDR2 SMNVEV (reference sequence). The CDR3 region is CASSLAEGNEQFF. In nucleotides, the CDR3 is TGTGCCAGCAGTCTAGCGGAGGGAAATGAGCAGTTCTTC.

This chain's CDR3 is CASSRQNFYGYTF. The CDR3 coding sequence is TGTGCCAGTAGCCGACAGAACTTCTATGGCTACACCTTC. The J gene is TRBJ1-2, the V gene TRBV19, with D possibly TRBD1 on 5 matching bases. V was clipped by 6 bases and J by 4 bases, with 12 bases between them. CDR1 is LNHDA and CDR2 is SQIVND in the germline V gene (reference sequence). The CDR3 totals 13 residues.

V gene TRBV9 combines with J gene TRBJ2-3; TRBD2 matches at 9 bases. V gave up 3 bases and J gave up 6 bases; unmatched junction bases: 26. Germline-derived CDR1 and CDR2 are SGDLS and YYNGEE. The CDR3 runs to 21 residues. In DNA, the CDR3 is TGTGCCAGCAGCGACGACCCGGAACGGGGTAGGGGGACTAGCAAAGCGGATACGCAGTATTTT. It translates to CASSDDPERGRGTSKADTQYF.

This clonotype was detected a few times. The rearrangement links TRBV29-1 to TRBJ2-4; weak D call: TRBD1 (5 bases). The CDR3 is 14 amino acids. Germline V gene sequence: CDR1 SQVTM, CDR2 ANQGSEA. V was cut by 5 bases and J by 0 bases, with 11 bases left in between. This chain's CDR3 is CSVRPTVAKNIQYF. The CDR3 bases are TGCAGCGTTCGCCCGACAGTAGCCAAAAACATTCAGTACTTC.

Here the CDR3 DNA reads TGTGCCAGCAGTTCTATCCAGGGGGCGCAGGAGACCCAGTACTTC. It translates to CASSSIQGAQETQYF. This chain connects TRBV12-3 or TRBV12-4 to TRBJ2-5; TRBD1 matches 8 bases. This CDR3 is 15 amino acids long. Trimming at V came to 4 bases and at J to 5 bases, leaving 9 bases not matched to a gene.